This T cell receptor (beta chain) comes out of a study of cytomegalovirus exposure and HLA in healthy donors (dated by TCRdb to 2017 to 2019). Regarding the study in general: In an earlier analysis of 587 of the donors, 250 to 350 Gb of sequence data and 117 million unique TCR beta sequences from 150 million to 200 million T cells were reported. High-throughput TCR immunosequencing, statistical association of individual TCRs with disease status, and machine learning were combined to predict cytomegalovirus infection status. Donor age, sex, ethnicity and CMV serostatus were compiled alongside the repertoire data. The number of donors typed differed by locus, with about 629-630 for A, B, C, DRB1 and DQB1, roughly 520 for DQA1, about 610 for DPA1, and around 450 for DPB1. The study aimed to test whether cataloging public T cell receptors could reveal signatures of past pathogen exposure. Roughly 5 DR-DQ haplotypes were handled as single units for association and clustering because linkage in the cohort was strong. About 280 gigabases of sequencing data and around 80 million unique TCR sequences made up an early release that covered over 550 HLA-typed donors. Among the roughly 400 genotyped donors, about 83% belonged to the genetic ancestry cluster associated with self-reported Caucasian donors. Every discovery cohort repertoire had been produced on one sequencing platform. In a later genetic analysis, genome-wide SNP genotypes for about 55% of the 666 donors were used, and that subset was treated as a discovery cohort. Rather than drawing on any new phenotypic data, the later analysis identified candidate immune exposures from TCR beta sequences and the way those sequences occurred across donors. An earlier analysis of 450 to 750 of the donors used high-throughput TCR beta sequencing to judge whether each TCR beta V gene segment behaved as functional or pseudogenic. HLA typing covered class I and class II loci at four-digit resolution. In a later analysis, previously published TCR beta repertoires from about 640 donors were re-analyzed and high-resolution HLA genotyping was added so that TCR occurrence patterns could be studied. Using immunosequencing, the study profiled T cell repertoires from approximately 700 subjects and related those repertoires to cytomegalovirus serostatus. Across 300 to 500 genotyped donors of the cohort, an average of 235,054 unique TCR beta nucleotide sequences per donor were sequenced, and approximately 17% of those sequences were non-productive. Besides the first cohort of around 700 subjects, a separate validation cohort made up of 120 different subjects was used. General findings and caveats noted by the study authors: In a later analysis, the rate of TCR association differed among HLA loci, with DRB1 alleles having the most associated TCRs and HLA-C alleles having the fewest. It was suggested by the authors that the approach could potentially be generalized to other disease states and immunological phenotypes. Because HLA typing was unavailable for some donors at each locus, only the typed subset was used in association tests. Compared with equally common non-associated chains, HLA-associated TCR beta chains in a later analysis were more clonally expanded and had lower generation probabilities. Cytomegalovirus status was reported to be diagnosed by the classifier with high specificity and sensitivity in both the original and validation cohorts. A later analysis associated roughly 17,000 TCR beta sequences with specific HLA alleles at a false discovery rate of 0.05. Correlated functional status among segregating V segments might be attributable to linkage disequilibrium, but an unknown experimental factor could not be ruled out. Strong co-occurrence of HLA alleles, especially DR and DQ, made assigning TCR associations to individual alleles difficult. Most TCR sequences were observed very rarely across donors, whereas some public TCRs were present in many individuals. V-gene and J-gene trimming of TCR beta chains was associated with a missense DCLRE1C variant in a later genetic analysis, and the association was replicated in an independent cohort. The sequencing pipeline was judged likely to have produced a cluster of highly shared sequence variants as a technical artifact. CMV serostatus was the only immune exposure information available for the cohort. A later analysis found that most CMV-associated TCR beta chains appeared HLA-restricted, with HLA associations seemingly driven largely by CMV exposure. Roughly 15 rarely observed V segments, including chromosome 9 orphons, were excluded from the earlier analysis of about 600 of the donors because counts were too low. This cohort had only TCR beta chains sequenced, and the lack of alpha or paired-chain data limited which features could be detected. A further reported finding was that TCR beta sequences accurately predicted the HLA-A and HLA-B alleles for most subjects in the first cohort. In a later analysis, several top co-occurrence clusters were reported to appear linked to parvovirus B19, influenza, CMV and Epstein-Barr virus. In vitro tests confirmed that a few of the cytomegalovirus-associated TCR beta chains recognize cytomegalovirus antigens. In the study, approximately 160 TCR beta chains were listed as associated with cytomegalovirus. According to a later genetic analysis, donors in an Asian-associated ancestry cluster had fewer N-insertions in productive TCRs than the approximately 690-donor mean. In an earlier analysis of 587 of the donors, most TCR beta V segments appeared in productive rearrangements about 90% or about 30% of the time, broadly matching IMGT annotations. Roughly uniform sequencing depth across donors was assumed in presence/absence analyses, although this assumption may not hold.

The protocol used for the library was the immunoSEQ multiplex PCR assay. The multiplex PCR relied on a mix of 60 forward primers for TCR Vbeta segments and 13 reverse primers for TCR Jbeta segments. The CDR3 region of rearranged TCR beta genes was amplified from genomic DNA by a multiplex PCR assay. The Illumina HiSeq System was used to sequence the amplified TCR beta libraries as 87-base-pair reads. On the authors' methods: In a later analysis, some 80 million unique TCR beta chains were counted across the approximately 620 repertoires, and some 10 million of these chains were shared by at least two donors. Raw reads were error-corrected and collapsed into unique sequences by a nearest-neighbor algorithm in which closely related sequences were merged to remove PCR and sequencing errors. To assign V, D and J gene segments, CDR3 sequences were aligned to IMGT reference sequences. Each retained sequence needed at least a six-nucleotide match to both a V gene segment and a J gene segment. Rearrangements were classified as productive when the CDR3 lacked stop codons and remained in frame with V and J, and all other rearrangements were classified as non-productive. CDR3 was defined by IMGT convention, running from the second conserved V-encoded cysteine to the conserved J-encoded phenylalanine. Sequences without an unambiguous match to a single V gene segment were excluded from the earlier analysis of 500 to 700 of the donors. In an earlier analysis of approximately 590 of the donors, a V segment was called functional when productive rearrangements were above 56.7%, and segregating when the standard deviation between donors exceeded 5%. A statistical classification framework was developed to diagnose cytomegalovirus status using the catalog of TCR beta chain sequences. In a later analysis, TCR nucleotide sequences were compared against IMGT/GENE-DB human TR gene sequences so that V and J genes could be assigned. Using the TCRdist pipeline, a later analysis assigned CDR3 sequences along with most-parsimonious VDJ recombination scenarios. A later analysis defined each TCR beta chain by its CDR3 amino acid sequence plus V-gene family, and excluded reads lacking a unique V-gene family. To address suspected cross-contamination and a sequencing artifact, a later analysis removed a few hundred highly shared, low-generation-probability nucleotide sequences. For each public chain, a later analysis derived a clonal expansion index from normalized ranks of inferred template counts within each repertoire. In a later analysis, generation probabilities were computed using a VDJ recombination model fitted to out-of-frame rearrangements, and the results were checked against IGoR. In a later analysis, TCR-TCR, TCR-HLA and TCR-CMV co-occurrence was scored with hypergeometric tests, and a repertoire-size bias correction was applied to TCR pairs. False discovery rates were estimated in a later analysis by permuting HLA or CMV assignments 20 times. A later analysis grouped co-occurring TCRs with DBSCAN, adding TCRdist sequence similarity when clustering within HLA-allele-positive subsets. Repertoires with fewer than 30,000 or more than 120,000 public chains, plus five repertoires with anomalous nucleotide sharing, were excluded from co-occurrence clustering. TCRdb took this table from immuneACCESS and kept in-frame rearrangements with V and J called. Such tables lack part of the clones; where checked against another copy, unresolved V genes explain under half of the gap, and the rest is unexplained. D and trimming were read from the DNA, whereas the V and J calls and clone size are those reported in that table. Across this sample there are 130,000 or so clones, with over 70% seen only once. Roughly 3% of the sample is in the top ten clones.

Comments on this clone: Its antigen target is currently unknown. Per-base qualities were not stored, and no clone one base away is much larger.

The cohort was made up of under 800 healthy bone marrow donors. All cohort members were sampled while nominally healthy, although unrecorded immune exposures were likely present. The donor tested CMV seropositive, placing the donor among the roughly 300 seropositive members of the cohort. Every donor gave a peripheral blood sample, and the peripheral blood mononuclear cells from that sample were used for TCR beta sequencing. The Qiagen DNeasy Blood Extraction Kit was used to extract genomic DNA from the blood cell samples. The receptor comes from a woman aged 40 to 55 in good health and CMV-seropositive. The sequenced sample was PBMCs.

The CDR3 corresponds to CAWSVARTGWYEQYF. The nucleotide sequence reads TGTGCCTGGAGTGTAGCTCGAACAGGGTGGTACGAGCAGTACTTC. The sequence joins TRBV30 to TRBJ2-7; the best D guess is TRBD1, with 6 bases matching. The CDR3 numbers 15 residues from cysteine through phenylalanine. Only the CDR3 DNA is retained, 45 bases long and in frame from the first base. V loses 0 bases of germline sequence and J loses 4 bases, and the interval between the two ends is 16 bases. CDR1 and CDR2 were assigned from the germline V gene (reference sequence) as GTSNPN and SVGIG.